This TCR beta chain is from a study of cytomegalovirus exposure and HLA in healthy donors. Study-wide results and limits: It was 160 or so TCR beta chains that were listed as cytomegalovirus-associated.

Amplification used 60 Vbeta primers and 13 Jbeta primers. The table came from immunoSEQ multiplex PCR; TCRdb's copy has only in-frame clones and leaves some out. The data contain around 150,000 clones, approximately 67% of them singletons. As to this clone: Its target is not known.

Looked up from germline, CDR1 is SEHNR and CDR2 is FQNEAQ (reference sequence). The trim removed 5 bases at V and 6 bases at J, leaving 3 bases unmatched. There are 12 residues in the CDR3. The chain has TRBV7-9 and TRBJ1-1; TRBD1 aligns across 7 bases. Sample: PBMCs. This TCR was recovered from a woman aged 18-30 years in good health and CMV-seropositive. CDR3 protein: CASSPGQSEAFF. CDR3 bases: TGTGCCAGCAGCCCGGGACAGTCTGAAGCTTTCTTT.